Below are 31 T cell receptor beta chains sequenced from a single sample in a study of T cells after yellow fever vaccination. TCRdb re-analysed the 5' RACE reads in MiXCR, keeping a single row per CDR3 protein. The sample has 300,000 to 400,000 distinct CDR3 sequences, roughly 9.4% seen once. Specimen: PBMCs, collected on the day of the first yellow fever vaccination. Receptors originate from a man between 18 and 29 years old who received the YFV17D yellow fever vaccine.

In its sample, this clonotype was seen a few times. V gene TRBV25-1 combines with J gene TRBJ2-1; no clear D. V gave up 1 base and J gave up 8 bases, with 15 bases separating them. Germline V gives CDR1 MGHDK, CDR2 SYGVNS. This CDR3 has 15 residues. This CDR3 is CASSEWAGMSHEQFF. The DNA for the CDR3 is TGTGCCAGCAGTGAATGGGCAGGTATGTCCCATGAGCAGTTCTTC. The whole variable domain, filled in from reference TRBV25-1 and TRBJ2-1, reads EADIYQTPRYLVIGTGKKITLECSQTMGHDKMYWYQQDPGMELHLIHYSYGVNSTEKGDLSSESTVSRIRTEHFPLTLESARPSHTSQYLCASSEWAGMSHEQFFGPGTRLTVL.

The V and J genes are TRBV5-1 and TRBJ2-5, with a possible D match to TRBD2 (5 bases). The CDR3 covers 13 residues. Trimming cost V 0 bases and J 9 bases, with 12 bases left between them. The V gene's germline CDR1 is SGHRS and CDR2 YFSETQ. The CDR3: CASSLGVKRAQYF. DNA of the CDR3: TGCGCCAGCAGCTTGGGAGTCAAGAGGGCCCAGTACTTC. The full variable domain, with the rest looked up from reference TRBV5-1 and TRBJ2-5, is KAGVTQTPRYLIKTRGQQVTLSCSPISGHRSVSWYQQTPGQGLQFLFEYFSETQRNKGNFPGRFSGRQFSNSRSEMNVSTLELGDSALYLCASSLGVKRAQYFGPGTRLLVL.

This chain connects TRBV20-1 to TRBJ2-1; 11 bases fit TRBD2. The CDR3 covers 16 residues. CDR1 and CDR2 (germline): DFQATT, SNEGSKA (reference sequence). V was clipped by 6 bases and J by 2 bases; unmatched bases: 9. CDR3 amino acids: CSAPGLAERTYNEQFF. CDR3 DNA sequence: TGCAGTGCCCCGGGACTAGCGGAGCGCACCTACAATGAGCAGTTCTTC.

This clonotype came up a few times. The chain employs TRBV6-2 or TRBV6-3 and TRBJ2-7, with TRBD2 as a possible D gene (6 bases). Trimming pared 4 bases from V and 3 bases from J, leaving 13 bases between. The CDR3 extends over 14 amino acids. Germline V gives CDR1 MNHEY, CDR2 SVGEGT. The CDR3 coding sequence is TGTGCCAGCAGTTCCTCCGGGAGATACTACGAGCAGTACTTC. This translates into CASSSSGRYYEQYF.

This clonotype was found many times. The chain carries TRBV20-1 and TRBJ1-1; D remains ambiguous. Germline V gives CDR1 DFQATT, CDR2 SNEGSKA (reference sequence). The CDR3 runs to 11 residues. V lost 2 bases, J lost 7 bases, and 8 bases lay in between. The CDR3 loop reads CSARPGDEAFF. CDR3 in DNA: TGCAGTGCTAGACCCGGGGATGAAGCTTTCTTT.

This clonotype showed up just a few times. The rearrangement joins TRBV5-1 to TRBJ2-2; D tentatively fits TRBD1 or TRBD2 (6 bases each). Germline CDR1 SGHRS, CDR2 YFSETQ. CDR3 length: 17 amino acids. V was trimmed by 3 bases and J by 4 bases, leaving 19 bases between them. CDR3 sequence (DNA): TGCGCCAGCAGCTCCCATGGCAGGGGAGGTGGCACCGGGGAGCTGTTTTTT. It specifies CASSSHGRGGGTGELFF.

This chain links TRBV7-9 with TRBJ1-4, with D maybe TRBD1 (6 bases). Germline V gene sequence: CDR1 SEHNR, CDR2 FQNEAQ (reference sequence). The CDR3 covers 14 residues. The V gene lost 4 bases and the J gene lost 7 bases, with 13 bases spanning the gap. CDR3 region: CASSWSGGGEKLFF. The CDR3, as DNA: TGTGCCAGCAGCTGGTCTGGGGGCGGTGAAAAACTGTTTTTT.

This clonotype has at least ten counts. Here the CDR3 DNA reads TGTGCCAGCAGTTACACGGAGACAGTACTCGTCGCTTTCTTT. Translated: CASSYTETVLVAFF. V is TRBV6-2 or TRBV6-3 and J is TRBJ1-1; TRBD1 might be the D (5 bases). Germline loops: CDR1 MNHEY, CDR2 SVGEGT. The CDR3 is 14 residues long. V was clipped by 2 bases and J by 11 bases, with 18 bases between them.

This clonotype occurred many times. The V and J genes are TRBV12-3 or TRBV12-4 and TRBJ1-2; unclear D gene. The CDR3 extends over 12 amino acids. V was clipped by 3 bases and J by 4 bases, with 6 bases between them. CDR3 sequence reads: CASSFLGYGYTF. The DNA for the CDR3 is TGTGCCAGCAGTTTCCTTGGCTATGGCTACACCTTC.

The chain couples TRBV5-5 to TRBJ2-1; 8 bases line up with TRBD2. CDR1 SGHKS and CDR2 YYEKEE come from the germline V gene (reference sequence). The CDR3 covers 17 residues. The J segment lost 7 bases and the V segment lost 1 base, leaving 13 bases of the junction unmatched. CDR3 sequence reads: CASSLRFRGGQGNEQFF. The CDR3 coding sequence is TGTGCCAGCAGCTTGAGGTTTCGGGGGGGGCAGGGTAATGAGCAGTTCTTC.

The rearrangement uses TRBV11-2 and TRBJ1-2, with TRBD1 matching 9 bases. The CDR3 runs 17 residues. Per the germline V gene, CDR1 is SGHAT and CDR2 is FQNNGV. V was clipped by 1 base and J by 4 bases; unmatched bases: 10. The CDR3: CASSLGPGQGRSYGYTF. The CDR3 DNA reads TGTGCCAGCAGCTTAGGCCCGGGACAGGGTAGGAGCTATGGCTACACCTTC.

The J gene is TRBJ1-1, the V gene TRBV7-9; D remains unclear. The V gene's germline CDR1 is SEHNR and CDR2 FQNEAQ (reference sequence). The CDR3 loop spans 16 amino acids. Trimming removed 7 bases from V and 0 bases from J, with 18 bases in between. CDR3 region: CASTPLGPTLNTEAFF. The CDR3 DNA sequence: TGTGCCAGCACCCCCCTGGGTCCCACCCTGAACACTGAAGCTTTCTTT.

CDR3 DNA: TGTGCCAGCAGTTCTATTTCCCCCGGGGAGCTGTTTTTT. Protein product: CASSSISPGELFF. V and J are TRBV6-6 and TRBJ2-2; D is unresolved. Trimming removed 4 bases from V and 6 bases from J, with 9 bases in between. The CDR3 covers 13 residues. Per the germline V gene, CDR1 is MNHNY and CDR2 is SVGAGI (reference sequence).

This clonotype was observed a handful of times. The rearrangement links TRBV6-2 or TRBV6-3 to TRBJ2-2; D might be TRBD1 or TRBD2, each matching 6 bases. There are 15 residues in the CDR3. Deletions cut 2 bases from V and 7 bases from J, with 14 bases between. Germline V CDR1 and CDR2: MNHEY, SVGEGT. This CDR3 is CASSYRGQHGGELFF. The CDR3 DNA reads TGTGCCAGCAGTTACCGGGGGCAGCACGGCGGGGAGCTGTTTTTT.

Of note for this clonotype: At one of its ends the junction is not consistent with the germline gene, which may arise from a read error. The chain uses TRBV7-2 and TRBJ2-5; no reliable D call. This CDR3 contains 14 residues. Germline values: CDR1 SGHTA, CDR2 FQGNSA. The CDR3 sequence: CAGSLALTQETQYF. In DNA, the CDR3 is TGTGCCGGCAGCTTAGCACTGACCCAAGAGACCCAGTACTTC.

This clonotype turned up a few times. This chain joins TRBV7-2 and TRBJ2-3; D is unclear. V gave up 0 bases and J gave up 0 bases, with 7 bases separating them. The germline CDR1 and CDR2 sequences are SGHTA and FQGNSA. The CDR3 extends over 15 amino acids. The CDR3 sequence: CASSLAGYSTDTQYF. The CDR3 region has the DNA TGTGCCAGCAGCTTAGCGGGGTATAGCACAGATACGCAGTATTTT. The variable domain in full, with the rest retrieved from reference TRBV7-2 and TRBJ2-3, is GAGVSQSPSNKVTEKGKDVELRCDPISGHTALYWYRQSLGQGLEFLIYFQGNSAPDKSGLPSDRFSAERTGGSVSTLTIQRTQQEDSAVYLCASSLAGYSTDTQYFGPGTRLTVL.

The table lists this clonotype with a few counts. Its ends do not fully match the called genes, so a read error is possible. This chain connects TRBV20-1 to TRBJ2-7; D is undetermined. CDR3 size: 13 residues. The germline V gene has CDR1 DFQATT and CDR2 SNEGSKA (reference sequence). CDR3 residues: CSAMETNSHEQYF. CDR3 DNA sequence: TGCAGTGCTATGGAGACAAACTCCCACGAGCAGTACTTC.

This clonotype was detected many times. The chain is built from TRBV20-1 and TRBJ2-5, with 7 bases that match TRBD1. The CDR3 sequence is 15 residues long. Germline loops: CDR1 DFQATT, CDR2 SNEGSKA (reference sequence). V lost 6 bases to trimming and J lost 4 bases; unmatched junction nucleotides: 14. CDR3 sequence reads: CSAVGPDRAGETQYF. CDR3 nucleotide sequence: TGCAGTGCCGTGGGACCAGACAGGGCGGGAGAGACCCAGTACTTC.

The V call is TRBV4-3, the J call TRBJ1-2, with TRBD1 as a possible D gene (6 bases). Trimming pared 1 base from V and 3 bases from J, leaving 15 bases between. Germline assignment: CDR1 LGHNA and CDR2 YSLEER. This CDR3 is 16 amino acids long. CDR3 sequence reads: CASSQVGGRGYYGYTF. The CDR3 DNA is TGCGCCAGCAGCCAAGTGGGGGGCAGGGGCTACTATGGCTACACCTTC.

This clonotype came up a few times. CDR3: CASSVLPGQGAYEQYF. The DNA of the CDR3 is TGTGCCAGCAGTGTCCTTCCGGGACAGGGCGCCTACGAGCAGTACTTC. The chain couples TRBV2 to TRBJ2-7; TRBD1 agrees at 9 bases. CDR1 is SNHLY, CDR2 FYNNEI, per germline. V shed 4 bases and J 2 bases; nucleotides not matched to a gene: 9. The CDR3 extends over 16 amino acids. Together with reference TRBV2 and TRBJ2-7, the CDR3 gives the full variable domain: EPEVTQTPSHQVTQMGQEVILRCVPISNHLYFYWYRQILGQKVEFLVSFYNNEISEKSEIFDDQFSVERPDGSNFTLKIRSTKLEDSAMYFCASSVLPGQGAYEQYFGPGTRLTVT.

This clonotype was counted many times. The rearrangement joins TRBV5-5 to TRBJ1-1; D is perhaps TRBD1 (5 bases). The CDR3 length is 13 residues. Looked up from germline, CDR1 is SGHKS and CDR2 is YYEKEE (reference sequence). V dropped 5 bases and J dropped 0 bases, with 8 bases sitting between them. DNA for the CDR3: TGTGCCAGCAGACCCAGGGTGAACACTGAAGCTTTCTTT. As protein: CASRPRVNTEAFF.

This clonotype was seen a few times. The chain has TRBV5-1 and TRBJ2-3; the D gene is possibly TRBD1 (5 bases). Germline V gene lookup returns CDR1 SGHRS and CDR2 YFSETQ. There are 15 residues in the CDR3. The V end was cut by 3 bases, the J end by 4 bases, with 15 bases between. CDR3 sequence (DNA): TGCGCCAGCAGCTACCAGGGAAGGCTCCCAGATACGCAGTATTTT. Translated, it gives CASSYQGRLPDTQYF.

This clonotype was picked up many times. The gene calls are TRBV10-3 and TRBJ1-2, with D unresolved. V gave up 2 bases and J gave up 7 bases, with 11 bases separating them. The CDR3 consists of 13 residues. Germline V gene sequence: CDR1 ENHRY, CDR2 SYGVKD. The CDR3 nucleotides read TGTGCCATCAGTGAGGAGTTTGTGGTTGGCTACACCTTC. As protein: CAISEEFVVGYTF.

There are many counts of this clonotype. The chain joins TRBV6-2 or TRBV6-3 to TRBJ2-7; 8 bases fit TRBD2. Germline values: CDR1 MNHEY, CDR2 SVGEGT. V lost 4 bases, J lost 3 bases, and 2 bases stayed unmatched. CDR3 length equals 13 residues. The CDR3 reads CASSWGLVYEQYF. In nucleotides, the CDR3 is TGTGCCAGCAGTTGGGGACTAGTCTACGAGCAGTACTTC.

Remarks on this clonotype: At one boundary the junction diverges from the germline segment, which might be a read error. The chain joins TRBV20-1 to TRBJ1-6; TRBD1 is a possible D gene (5 bases). Germline CDR1 and CDR2: DFQATT and SNEGSKA (reference sequence). The CDR3 covers 12 residues. CDR3 loop: CSARGGGSPLYF. CDR3 bases: TGCAGTGCTAGAGGCGGGGGTTCACCCCTCTACTTT.

This clonotype was counted only a few times. This chain uses TRBV29-1 with TRBJ2-1; D remains unclear. Germline V gene data show CDR1 as SQVTM and CDR2 as ANQGSEA. The CDR3 covers 14 residues. The V end was cut by 8 bases, the J end by 2 bases, with 16 bases between. The CDR3: CSCRESGAYNEQFF. For the CDR3, the DNA is TGCAGCTGCCGAGAGTCCGGAGCCTACAATGAGCAGTTCTTC.

In its sample, this clonotype was seen many times. V is TRBV5-1 and J is TRBJ2-1; the D gene is possibly TRBD2 (6 bases). Trimming took off 0 bases at V and 0 bases at J, with 7 bases between the two ends. This CDR3 is 15 amino acids long. Germline V gene data show CDR1 as SGHRS and CDR2 as YFSETQ. The CDR3 DNA reads as TGCGCCAGCAGCTTGGCGGGGGACTCCTACAATGAGCAGTTCTTC. Translated: CASSLAGDSYNEQFF. Full variable domain (remainder filled in from reference TRBV5-1 and TRBJ2-1): KAGVTQTPRYLIKTRGQQVTLSCSPISGHRSVSWYQQTPGQGLQFLFEYFSETQRNKGNFPGRFSGRQFSNSRSEMNVSTLELGDSALYLCASSLAGDSYNEQFFGPGTRLTVL.

This clonotype was seen more than once but under ten times. CDR3 in DNA: TGCAGTGCTAGCATACCGGGACTACAAGAGACCCAGTACTTC. It is translated as CSASIPGLQETQYF. V usage is TRBV20-1 and J usage is TRBJ2-5, with 7 bases matching TRBD2. The germline CDR1 and CDR2 sequences are DFQATT and SNEGSKA (reference sequence). The CDR3 length is 14 residues. J was trimmed by 2 bases and V by 3 bases; bases with no gene match: 6.

This clonotype appeared a few times. V usage is TRBV6-5 and J usage is TRBJ1-2; maybe TRBD1 (5 bases). CDR3 length equals 14 residues. V lost 6 bases and J lost 6, with 17 bases in between. Germline loops: CDR1 MNHEY, CDR2 SVGAGI. The CDR3 loop is CASRPGQGLNGYTF. CDR3 DNA: TGTGCCAGCAGGCCCGGCCAGGGTTTAAATGGCTACACCTTC.

Note on this clonotype: A junction boundary mismatches the germline segment, possibly from a read error. The gene calls are TRBV2 and TRBJ2-3; TRBD2 agrees at 8 bases. The CDR3 runs to 14 residues. Germline V gene lookup returns CDR1 SNHLY and CDR2 FYNNEI. As DNA, the CDR3 is TGTGCCAGCAAAGCGGGACTAGGGGCAGATACGCACTATTTT. Translating it yields CASKAGLGADTHYF.

The J gene is TRBJ1-1, the V gene TRBV7-8, with no clear D. The V end was cut by 3 bases, the J end by 8 bases, with 7 bases between. Germline V gene lookup returns CDR1 SGHVS and CDR2 FQNEAQ. This CDR3 is 11 amino acids long. The CDR3 here is CASSLLEEAFF. The CDR3 DNA reads TGTGCCAGCAGCTTGTTAGAAGAAGCTTTCTTT.